One sample yielded the 11 T cell receptor beta chains listed below, sequenced in a study of cytomegalovirus exposure and HLA in healthy donors. Primers for the PCR totalled 60 Vbeta and 13 Jbeta. The data were produced by immunoSEQ multiplex PCR, yet TCRdb's version contains in-frame clones alone and is incomplete. This table holds 150,000 to 200,000 clones, about four fifths found once. Sequenced material: PBMCs. The receptors were sampled from a woman aged 18 to 35 in good health and CMV-seronegative.

The J gene is TRBJ2-1, the V gene TRBV27, with 7 positions matching TRBD2. After removal of 0 bases from V and 3 bases from J, the junction contained 2 bases not matched to a gene. Germline assignment: CDR1 MNHEY and CDR2 SMNVEV (reference sequence). The length of the CDR3 is 15 residues. The CDR3 sequence: CASSLSGGDYNEQFF. Written as DNA, the CDR3 is TGTGCCAGCAGTTTATCGGGGGGGGACTACAATGAGCAGTTCTTC.

V is TRBV28 and J is TRBJ1-1, with a weak D call TRBD1 (5 bases). This CDR3 is 14 amino acids long. CDR1 is MDHEN, CDR2 SYDVKM, per germline. Trimming left V 7 bases short and J 6 bases short, with 18 bases between. The CDR3 DNA follows: TGTGCCAGCATCCCCCTGACAGAGGTCGCTGAAGCTTTCTTT. This gives the protein CASIPLTEVAEAFF.

This clone came up once. This chain uses TRBV11-2 with TRBJ2-4, with 8 nucleotides matching TRBD1. The trim removed 6 bases at V and 8 bases at J, leaving 6 bases unmatched. The length of the CDR3 is 13 residues. Per the germline V gene, CDR1 is SGHAT and CDR2 is FQNNGV. This CDR3 is CASSTGQGDIQYF. For the CDR3, the DNA is TGTGCCAGCAGTACTGGACAGGGAGACATTCAGTACTTC.

Comment on this clone: This specimen includes other DNA sequences encoding the same CDR3. The genes are TRBV7-2 and TRBJ2-5, with 10 bases lining up with TRBD2. Germline-derived CDR1 and CDR2 are SGHTA and FQGNSA. The CDR3 spans 17 residues. J gave up 5 bases and V 1 base, and 10 bases lay outside the gene matches. CDR3 sequence reads: CASSLEGRLAGVETQYF. CDR3 DNA sequence: TGTGCCAGCAGCTTAGAAGGTCGGCTAGCGGGAGTGGAGACCCAGTACTTC.

The sample holds a few counts of this clone. The gene calls are TRBV6-5 and TRBJ1-1, with D maybe TRBD1 (5 bases). The CDR3 has 16 amino acids. Germline values: CDR1 MNHEY, CDR2 SVGAGI. V lost 0 bases and J lost 0, with 11 bases in between. This CDR3 reads CASSYSAGSMNTEAFF. CDR3 sequence (DNA): TGTGCCAGCAGTTACTCGGCAGGGTCTATGAACACTGAAGCTTTCTTT.

This chain uses TRBV27 with TRBJ2-3; tentative D call: TRBD1 (5 bases). The CDR3 has 13 residues. The V gene lost 2 bases and the J gene lost 4 bases, with 7 bases spanning the gap. Germline V CDR1 and CDR2: MNHEY, SMNVEV (reference sequence). CDR3 sequence (DNA): TGTGCCAGCAGTTTAAAGGGGTCAGATACGCAGTATTTT. Residues: CASSLKGSDTQYF.

The chain joins TRBV7-9 to TRBJ2-1; D call uncertain. The V gene lost 3 bases and the J gene lost 7 bases, with 13 bases spanning the gap. This CDR3 contains 14 residues. Per germline, CDR1 SEHNR and CDR2 FQNEAQ (reference sequence). Written as DNA, the CDR3 is TGTGCCAGCAGCTTGCGACCCCCCGGGAATGAGCAGTTCTTC. It yields the protein CASSLRPPGNEQFF.

This chain uses TRBV29-1 with TRBJ1-1; 8 bases agree with TRBD1. The CDR3 covers 14 residues. CDR1 is SQVTM, CDR2 ANQGSEA, per germline. The V and J ends lost 5 bases and 5 bases, in that order; junction bases with no gene match: 10. The CDR3 DNA reads TGCAGCGTTTTAACGTCACAGGGGGGAACTGAAGCTTTCTTT. Protein sequence: CSVLTSQGGTEAFF. Variable domain in full (rest from reference TRBV29-1 and TRBJ1-1): SAVISQKPSRDICQRGTSLTIQCQVDSQVTMMFWYRQQPGQSLTLIATANQGSEATYESGFVIDKFPISRPNLTFSTLTVSNMSPEDSSIYLCSVLTSQGGTEAFFGQGTRLTVV.

V usage is TRBV4-3 and J usage is TRBJ2-1; 8 bases match TRBD2. Germline CDR1 is LGHNA and CDR2 is YSLEER. The CDR3 consists of 13 residues. V was clipped by 4 bases and J by 12 bases; unmatched bases: 8. In DNA form, the CDR3 reads TGCGCCAGCAGCCCTTATCCCGGGAGGGCGCAGTTCTTC. Its protein is CASSPYPGRAQFF.

The chain has TRBV7-6 and TRBJ2-5; 11 bases align to TRBD2. The end of the DNA is better explained by TRBJ2-7, so the J call may be wrong. The CDR3 is 14 amino acids. Germline V gene sequence: CDR1 SGHVS, CDR2 FNYEAQ. Written as DNA, the CDR3 is TGTGCCAGCAGCAGAACTAGCGGGAGTTACGAGCAGTACTTC. Protein product: CASSRTSGSYEQYF.

The J gene is TRBJ1-1, the V gene TRBV4-1; a possible D gene is TRBD1 (6 bases). The germline V and J ends were trimmed by 3 bases and 0 bases, with 17 bases remaining between them. CDR1 MGHRA and CDR2 YSYEKL come from the germline V gene. The CDR3 contains 17 residues. CDR3: CASSHQGTLLMNTEAFF. CDR3 DNA sequence: TGCGCCAGCAGCCACCAGGGGACCCTTCTAATGAACACTGAAGCTTTCTTT.